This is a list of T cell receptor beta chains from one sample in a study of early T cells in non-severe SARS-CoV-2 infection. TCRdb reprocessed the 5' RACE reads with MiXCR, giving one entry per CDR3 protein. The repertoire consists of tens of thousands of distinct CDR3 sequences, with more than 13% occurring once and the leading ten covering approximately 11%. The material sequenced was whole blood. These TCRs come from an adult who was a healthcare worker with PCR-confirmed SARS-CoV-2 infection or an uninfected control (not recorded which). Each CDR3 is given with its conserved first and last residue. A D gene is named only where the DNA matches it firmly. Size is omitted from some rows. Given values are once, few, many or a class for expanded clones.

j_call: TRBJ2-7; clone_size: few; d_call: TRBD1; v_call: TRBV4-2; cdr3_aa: CASSGQGTGVSYEQYF; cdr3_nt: TGTGCCAGCAGCGGACAGGGGACAGGGGTCTCCTACGAGCAGTACTTC
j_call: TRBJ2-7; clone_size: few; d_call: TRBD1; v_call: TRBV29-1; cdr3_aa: CSVYNRGSYEQYF; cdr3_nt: TGCAGCGTTTATAACAGGGGGTCCTACGAGCAGTACTTC
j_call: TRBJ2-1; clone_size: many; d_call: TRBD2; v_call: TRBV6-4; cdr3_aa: CASSEAGGSYNEQFF; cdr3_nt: TGTGCCAGCAGTGAAGCGGGGGGCTCCTACAATGAGCAGTTCTTC
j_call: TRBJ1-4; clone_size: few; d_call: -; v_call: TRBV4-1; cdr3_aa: CASSPGTAPGEKLFF; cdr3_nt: TGCGCCAGCAGCCCTGGGACGGCCCCGGGGGAAAAACTGTTTTTT
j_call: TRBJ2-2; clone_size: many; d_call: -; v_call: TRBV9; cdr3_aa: CASSPSGVANTGELFF; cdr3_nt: TGTGCCAGCAGCCCCTCAGGGGTCGCGAACACCGGGGAGCTGTTTTTT
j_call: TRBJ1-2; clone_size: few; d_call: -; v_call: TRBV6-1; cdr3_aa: CASSPSDSLYGYTF; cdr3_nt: TGTGCCAGCAGTCCCTCGGACAGCTTGTATGGCTACACCTTC
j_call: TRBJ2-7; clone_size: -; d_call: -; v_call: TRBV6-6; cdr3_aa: CASSYPGSYEQYF; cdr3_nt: TGTGCCAGCAGTTATCCCGGCTCCTACGAGCAGTACTTC
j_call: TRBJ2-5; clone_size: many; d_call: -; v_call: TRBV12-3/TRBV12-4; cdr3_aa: CASSSVKETQYF; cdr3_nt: TGTGCCAGCAGTTCGGTAAAAGAGACCCAGTACTTC
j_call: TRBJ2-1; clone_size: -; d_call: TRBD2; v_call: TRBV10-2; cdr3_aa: CASRVAGVIYNEQFF; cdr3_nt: TGCGCCAGCAGGGTAGCGGGGGTCATATACAATGAGCAGTTCTTC
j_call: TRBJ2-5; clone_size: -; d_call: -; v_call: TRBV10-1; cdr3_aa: CASSTGTGETQYF; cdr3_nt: TGCGCCAGCAGTACAGGAACAGGAGAGACCCAGTACTTC
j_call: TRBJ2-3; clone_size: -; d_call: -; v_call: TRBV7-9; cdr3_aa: CASSLDPGRSDTQYF; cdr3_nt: TGTGCCAGCAGCTTAGACCCAGGGCGATCAGATACGCAGTATTTT
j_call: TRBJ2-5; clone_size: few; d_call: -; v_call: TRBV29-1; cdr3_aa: CSVGSGRETQYF; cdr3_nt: TGCAGCGTGGGGTCGGGCCGGGAGACCCAGTACTTC
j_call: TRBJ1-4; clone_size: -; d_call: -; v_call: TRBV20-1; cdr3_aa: CSARDLWDGTNEKLFF; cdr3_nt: TGCAGTGCTAGAGATCTTTGGGATGGAACTAATGAAAAACTGTTTTTT
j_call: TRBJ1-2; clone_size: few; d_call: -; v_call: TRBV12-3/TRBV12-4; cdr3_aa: CASSRTRDMGYTF; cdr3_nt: TGTGCCAGCAGCCGTACCCGGGACATGGGCTACACCTTC
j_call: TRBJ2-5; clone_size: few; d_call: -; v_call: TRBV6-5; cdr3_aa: CASSYRRFGGVETQYF; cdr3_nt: TGTGCCAGCAGTTACCGTCGGTTTGGAGGGGTAGAGACCCAGTACTTC
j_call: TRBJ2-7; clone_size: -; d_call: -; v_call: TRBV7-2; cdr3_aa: CASSLGTDSYEQYF; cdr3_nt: TGTGCCAGCAGCTTAGGGACGGATTCCTACGAGCAGTACTTC
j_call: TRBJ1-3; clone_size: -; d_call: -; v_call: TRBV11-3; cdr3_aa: CASSPGVGGSGNTIYF; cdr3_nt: TGTGCCAGCAGCCCTGGAGTCGGGGGCTCTGGAAACACCATATATTTT
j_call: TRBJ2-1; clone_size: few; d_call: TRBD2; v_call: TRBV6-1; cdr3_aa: CASSVSSSGANNEQFF; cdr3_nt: TGTGCCAGCAGTGTTAGTTCTAGCGGGGCGAACAATGAGCAGTTCTTC
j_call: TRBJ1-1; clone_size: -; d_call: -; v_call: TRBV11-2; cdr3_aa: CASSLTVGSKTEAFF; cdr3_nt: TGTGCCAGCAGCCTCACGGTCGGGTCGAAGACCGAAGCTTTCTTT
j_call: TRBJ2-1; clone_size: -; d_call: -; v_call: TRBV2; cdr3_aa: CASSRDTYNEQFF; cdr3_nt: TGTGCCAGCAGCCGGGACACATACAATGAGCAGTTCTTC
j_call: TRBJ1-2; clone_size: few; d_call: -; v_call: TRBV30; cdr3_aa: CAWSVGYTGGYTF; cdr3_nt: TGTGCCTGGAGTGTAGGTTACACAGGAGGCTACACCTTC
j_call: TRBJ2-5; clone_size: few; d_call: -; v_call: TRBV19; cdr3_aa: CASSHPGRRRTGAQYF; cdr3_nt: TGTGCCAGTAGTCACCCCGGGCGGAGGCGGACGGGGGCCCAGTACTTC